A single sample is the source of the 5 T cell receptor beta chains below, sequenced in a study of shared clonotypes between healthy human individuals. CD8 cells classed as naive were CD45RO-negative and positively selected for CCR7, excluding terminally differentiated effector memory CD45RA+ cells. Profiled with immunoSEQ multiplex PCR; TCRdb holds only in-frame clones, not every one. The sample consists of fewer than 850,000 clones, 90% to 98% of them appearing once. The specimen was naive CD8+ T cells sorted from blood. These receptors all stem from a man aged 25 to 40 in good health.

J is TRBJ2-7 and V is TRBV13; tentatively, D is TRBD2 (5 bases). The germline V gene has CDR1 PRHDT and CDR2 FYEKMQ (reference sequence). V was shortened by 0 bases and J by 4 bases, with 16 bases between the two germline ends. The CDR3 is made up of 16 amino acids. This CDR3 reads CASSLGLSGITYEQYF. CDR3 DNA sequence: TGTGCCAGCAGCTTAGGCCTAAGCGGAATTACTTACGAGCAGTACTTC.

This clone was seen only once. This chain joins TRBV12-5 and TRBJ2-1; no definite D call. Trimming took 7 bases from V and 0 from J, leaving 7 bases between them. Looked up from germline, CDR1 is LGHNT and CDR2 is FRNRAP. This CDR3 region has 13 residues. The CDR3 DNA reads TGTGCTAGTGCCCTTCTCTCCTACAATGAGCAGTTCTTC. Translating gives CASALLSYNEQFF.

The rearrangement uses TRBV5-4 and TRBJ2-7, with D perhaps matching TRBD1 or TRBD2 (5 bases each). CDR1 and CDR2 from the germline V gene are SGHNT and YYREEE (reference sequence). V shed 1 base and J shed 1 base, with 9 bases lying between them. The CDR3 loop spans 14 amino acids. CDR3 DNA: TGTGCCAGCAGCTTGTCCGGGGCTTCCTACGAGCAGTACTTC. Protein: CASSLSGASYEQYF.

Concerning this clone: Other DNA sequences within the sample encode an identical CDR3. The V call is TRBV4-2, the J call TRBJ2-3; 10 bases match TRBD2. V trimming: 2 bases; J trimming: 1 base; junction bases outside the gene matches: 0. Germline CDR1 reads LGHNA; CDR2 reads YNFKEQ. The CDR3 has 15 amino acids. For the CDR3, the DNA is TGTGCCAGCAGCCAACTAGCGGGGGGCACAGATACGCAGTATTTT. It codes for CASSQLAGGTDTQYF.

This clone was observed once. This chain joins TRBV28 and TRBJ2-7; D perhaps matches TRBD1 (5 bases). V lost 4 bases and J lost 1, with 8 bases in between. Germline loops: CDR1 MDHEN, CDR2 SYDVKM. The CDR3 totals 13 residues. The CDR3 loop reads CASSSRTSYEQYF. CDR3 nucleotide sequence: TGTGCCAGCAGTTCTCGGACATCCTACGAGCAGTACTTC.